Sequencing of this TCR beta chain was carried out in a study of memory CD4+ T cells and cytomegalovirus serostatus. As for the study in general: This sample comes from healthy Belgian adults, several CMV seropositive, roughly 22 seronegative.

The table came from immunoSEQ multiplex PCR; TCRdb's copy has only in-frame clones and leaves some out. This sample has 20,000 to 30,000 clones, with approximately 75% found just once. The sort gate was single viable CD3+CD4+CD8-CD45RO+ cells for memory CD4+ T cells. The V gene end was trimmed by 5 bases and the J gene end by 2 bases; junction bases not matched to a gene: 7. Germline CDR1 and CDR2: LNHDA and SQIVND (reference sequence). CDR3 length: 15 residues. With regard to this clone: Its cognate antigen is unknown.

The study's findings and limits: CMV serostatus prediction reached median AUC 0.95, or 0.91 with US-trained model.

Sequenced material: memory CD4+ T cells from blood. The sequence derives from an adult in good health and CMV-seronegative. This chain joins TRBV19 and TRBJ2-5, with 8 bases lining up with TRBD2. The CDR3 DNA sequence: TGTGCCAGTAGTCGGGGGGGAAAGGGGCAAGAGACCCAGTACTTC. Its translation: CASSRGGKGQETQYF.